Given below is one T cell receptor (beta chain) in context. In the authors' methods: Nucleated cell number was recorded as an estimate derived from reference gene primer amplification. TCRdb's table, derived via immunoSEQ multiplex PCR, lists solely in-frame clones and lacks some. V and J calls and clone size are given by that table; D and trimming were obtained from the DNA. Counted here are about 200,000 clones, around nine tenths occurring once; the ten biggest clones make up about 1.7%. The data originate from a study of blood T cell repertoires in COVID-19. In the study overall: COVID-19 samples, acute and convalescent, were from the United States, Italy and Spain. Sources were T cells, B-cell-depleted T cells, or PBMCs; the material itself was cDNA or gDNA.

The CDR3 contains 13 residues. V shed 7 bases, J shed 1 base, and the junction held 3 bases outside the gene matches. Germline lookup yields CDR1 SNHLY and CDR2 FYNNEI. Material: peripheral blood. This receptor was taken from a man younger than 35 with active or convalescent COVID-19. The chain has TRBV2 and TRBJ2-5; 7 bases align to TRBD1. This CDR3 reads CASTGDSQETQYF. In DNA form, the CDR3 reads TGTGCCAGCACCGGGGACAGCCAAGAGACCCAGTACTTC.